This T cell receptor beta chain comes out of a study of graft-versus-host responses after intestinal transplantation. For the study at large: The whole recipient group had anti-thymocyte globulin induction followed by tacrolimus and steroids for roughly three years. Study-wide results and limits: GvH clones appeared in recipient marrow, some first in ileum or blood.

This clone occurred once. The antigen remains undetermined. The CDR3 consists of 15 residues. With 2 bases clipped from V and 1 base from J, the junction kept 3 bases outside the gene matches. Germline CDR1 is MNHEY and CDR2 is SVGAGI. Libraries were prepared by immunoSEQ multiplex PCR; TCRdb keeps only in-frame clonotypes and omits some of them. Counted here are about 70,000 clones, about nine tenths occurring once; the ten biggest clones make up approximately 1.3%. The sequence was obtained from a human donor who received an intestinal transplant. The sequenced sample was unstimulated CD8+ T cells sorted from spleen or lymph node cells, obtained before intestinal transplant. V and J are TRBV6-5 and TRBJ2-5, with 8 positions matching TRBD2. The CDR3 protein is CASSYAGGSQETQYF. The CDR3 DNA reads TGTGCCAGCAGTTACGCGGGGGGATCCCAAGAGACCCAGTACTTC.